These 26 T cell receptor beta chains originate from one sample sequenced in a study of OX40 agonist ivuxolimab in advanced cancers. Produced via immunoSEQ multiplex PCR; TCRdb's table is partial and in-frame only. The sample yields 35,000 or so clones, around nine tenths seen once. The material sequenced was CD4+ or CD8+ T cells sorted from blood, taken in a trial of the OX40 agonist ivuxolimab. The receptors were sampled from an adult with an advanced solid tumor such as melanoma, head and neck, liver or kidney cancer.

The chain is built from TRBV19 and TRBJ1-1, with 8 bases matching TRBD1. With 5 bases clipped from V and 2 bases from J, the junction kept 10 bases outside the gene matches. Germline-derived CDR1 and CDR2 are LNHDA and SQIVND (reference sequence). This CDR3 region has 16 residues. For the CDR3, the DNA is TGTGCCAGTAGTCCGGACAGGGCTAGGTCCAACACTGAAGCTTTCTTT. It is translated as CASSPDRARSNTEAFF.

The rearrangement links TRBV5-1 to TRBJ2-5; D might be TRBD1 or TRBD2, each matching 6 bases. The V end lost 5 bases, the J end lost 5 bases, and 22 bases lay between the germline ends. From germline, CDR1 is SGHRS and CDR2 YFSETQ. The CDR3 is made up of 16 amino acids. CDR3 residues: CASSIGALGGGETQYF. The DNA for the CDR3 is TGCGCCAGCAGTATTGGGGCGCTGGGGGGCGGGGAGACCCAGTACTTC.

This clone appeared once. This rearrangement joins TRBV28 to TRBJ1-1; no definite D call. There are 12 residues in the CDR3. V was pared by 6 bases and J by 0 bases, with 5 bases between. The germline V gene has CDR1 MDHEN and CDR2 SYDVKM. CDR3 amino acids: CASRLMNTEAFF. As DNA, the CDR3 is TGTGCCAGCAGGCTTATGAACACTGAAGCTTTCTTT.

This chain connects TRBV18 to TRBJ2-1; a weak D match, TRBD2 (6 bases). Germline CDR1 KGHSH, CDR2 LQKENI. The CDR3 is 16 amino acids. Trimming pared 0 bases from V and 1 base from J, leaving 10 bases between. CDR3 region: CASSPPAAGSYNEQFF. CDR3 bases: TGTGCCAGCTCACCACCGGCTGCGGGGTCCTACAATGAGCAGTTCTTC.

The chain carries TRBV30 and TRBJ1-1, with 7 bases identical to TRBD1. J was trimmed by 1 base and V by 5 bases; bases with no gene match: 4. The CDR3 sequence is 13 residues long. In germline, CDR1 is GTSNPN, CDR2 SVGIG (reference sequence). The CDR3 nucleotides are TGTGCCTGGTCCAGGGGGGCGAACACTGAAGCTTTCTTT. Protein product: CAWSRGANTEAFF.

The chain has TRBV7-2 and TRBJ2-5; 12 nucleotides line up with TRBD2. V lost 5 bases to trimming and J lost 7 bases; unmatched junction nucleotides: 8. The CDR3 is 15 residues long. In germline, CDR1 is SGHTA, CDR2 FQGNSA. CDR3 sequence: CASSILAGGSGTQYF. In DNA form, the CDR3 reads TGTGCCAGCAGCATACTAGCGGGAGGTTCAGGGACCCAGTACTTC.

The chain couples TRBV28 to TRBJ1-4; D call uncertain. The CDR3 length is 13 residues. The V gene's germline CDR1 is MDHEN and CDR2 SYDVKM. Trimming took off 8 bases at V and 6 bases at J, with 13 bases between the two ends. As DNA, the CDR3 is TGTGCCAGCGGCTATAGAGAGTATGAAAAACTGTTTTTT. This encodes CASGYREYEKLFF.

This rearrangement joins TRBV7-3 to TRBJ2-3; TRBD2 is a possible D gene (6 bases). Germline CDR1 is SGHTA and CDR2 is FQGTGA. The V end lost 1 base, the J end lost 1 base, and 12 bases lay between the germline ends. The CDR3 runs to 16 residues. This CDR3 is CASSLIGASGTDTQYF. In DNA form, the CDR3 reads TGTGCCAGCAGCTTAATTGGGGCTAGCGGCACAGATACGCAGTATTTT.

The V gene is TRBV5-1, the J gene TRBJ1-1; TRBD1 matches 12 bases. Trimming at V came to 0 bases and at J to 6 bases, leaving 3 bases not matched to a gene. The CDR3 contains 15 residues. CDR1 and CDR2 from the germline V gene are SGHRS and YFSETQ. CDR3 DNA sequence: TGCGCCAGCAGCTTGGCCGGGACAGGGGGCTCTGAAGCTTTCTTT. Translation: CASSLAGTGGSEAFF.

The genes are TRBV7-6 and TRBJ2-5; the D is unclear. Near its end, the DNA agrees better with TRBJ2-7, so the J call may be wrong. CDR1 is SGHVS and CDR2 is FNYEAQ in the germline V gene. This CDR3 comprises 14 residues. In DNA form, the CDR3 reads TGTGCCAGCAGCTTAGACGGACCTCAGTACGAGCAGTACTTC. As protein: CASSLDGPQYEQYF.

The chain has TRBV7-9 and TRBJ1-3; D call uncertain. Looked up from germline, CDR1 is SEHNR and CDR2 is FQNEAQ (reference sequence). The V and J ends lost 2 bases and 2 bases respectively, with 7 bases between them. This CDR3 spans 14 amino acids. The CDR3 DNA reads as TGTGCCAGCAGCTTACAGCTCGCTGGAAACACCATATATTTT. It translates to CASSLQLAGNTIYF.

The chain is built from TRBV5-1 and TRBJ1-2; 8 bases fit TRBD1. The ends lost 4 bases at V and 3 bases at J; junction bases unmatched: 5. The CDR3 has 14 residues. Germline V gives CDR1 SGHRS, CDR2 YFSETQ. CDR3 region: CASSRTGYDYGYTF. CDR3 sequence (DNA): TGCGCCAGCAGCCGGACAGGGTACGACTATGGCTACACCTTC. Using reference TRBV5-1 and TRBJ1-2 for the parts outside the CDR3, the full variable domain is KAGVTQTPRYLIKTRGQQVTLSCSPISGHRSVSWYQQTPGQGLQFLFEYFSETQRNKGNFPGRFSGRQFSNSRSEMNVSTLELGDSALYLCASSRTGYDYGYTFGSGTRLTVV.

The CDR3 here is CASSYSIAGGTGELFF. The CDR3 coding sequence is TGTGCCAGCAGTTACTCTATAGCGGGAGGCACCGGGGAGCTGTTTTTT. The chain couples TRBV6-5 to TRBJ2-2, with 10 bases that match TRBD2. The V gene's germline CDR1 is MNHEY and CDR2 SVGAGI. The CDR3 totals 16 residues. V was pared by 0 bases and J by 4 bases, with 2 bases of the junction left unmatched.

V usage is TRBV18 and J usage is TRBJ2-1; tentatively, D is TRBD2 (5 bases). The length of the CDR3 is 16 residues. Germline V gene lookup returns CDR1 KGHSH and CDR2 LQKENI. V gave up 2 bases and J gave up 4 bases, with 15 bases separating them. CDR3 sequence (DNA): TGTGCCAGCTCACCAAATACTGAGCGGAGGTACAATGAGCAGTTCTTC. Protein: CASSPNTERRYNEQFF.

This chain connects TRBV25-1 to TRBJ2-1; D is unclear. This CDR3 comprises 11 residues. The ends were cut back, 10 bases at V and 8 bases at J, with 12 bases in the middle. Germline lookup yields CDR1 MGHDK and CDR2 SYGVNS. The DNA for the CDR3 is TGTGCCACTCTTTGGGTCCATGAGCAGTTCTTC. It yields the protein CATLWVHEQFF.

Only one count was recorded for this clone. J is TRBJ2-5 and V is TRBV11-2, with D uncertain. Germline CDR1 is SGHAT and CDR2 is FQNNGV. The CDR3 is 15 amino acids. V was trimmed by 1 base and J by 2 bases, leaving 11 bases between them. The CDR3 here is CASSLGGSEQETQYF. CDR3 nucleotide sequence: TGTGCCAGCAGCTTAGGTGGTTCGGAGCAAGAGACCCAGTACTTC.

The chain uses TRBV9 and TRBJ1-6; no reliable D call. Germline V gene sequence: CDR1 SGDLS, CDR2 YYNGEE. The CDR3 runs 14 residues. Trimming cost V 4 bases and J 8 bases, with 13 bases left between them. In DNA form, the CDR3 reads TGTGCCAGCAGCACTAGTGGGGATTATTCACCCCTCCACTTT. Protein product: CASSTSGDYSPLHF.

The chain recombines TRBV19 with TRBJ1-1; TRBD1 matches 8 bases. V was clipped by 5 bases and J by 4 bases; unmatched bases: 6. Per the germline V gene, CDR1 is LNHDA and CDR2 is SQIVND (reference sequence). CDR3 length: 14 residues. Written as DNA, the CDR3 is TGTGCCAGTAGTGTCACAGGGGGAGGCACTGAAGCTTTCTTT. As protein: CASSVTGGGTEAFF.

The chain combines TRBV7-2 with TRBJ1-6, with D tentatively TRBD1 (5 bases). CDR3 length: 16 amino acids. The ends were cut back, 2 bases at V and 10 bases at J, with 18 bases in the middle. Germline-derived CDR1 and CDR2 are SGHTA and FQGNSA. Here the CDR3 reads CASSLSDRGAGSPLHF. CDR3 sequence (DNA): TGTGCCAGCAGCTTATCAGATCGCGGGGCGGGGTCACCCCTCCACTTT.

The genes are TRBV4-1 and TRBJ1-2; D call uncertain. The ends were cut back, 0 bases at V and 2 bases at J, with 10 bases in the middle. This CDR3 is 15 amino acids long. Germline V gene sequence: CDR1 MGHRA, CDR2 YSYEKL. In DNA, the CDR3 is TGCGCCAGCAGCCAAGAAATCGGACGGAACTATGGCTACACCTTC. It is translated as CASSQEIGRNYGYTF.

The sample holds a few counts of this clone. The rearrangement uses TRBV5-1 and TRBJ1-2; no firm D call. Germline V gene lookup returns CDR1 SGHRS and CDR2 YFSETQ. The CDR3 covers 14 residues. V was cut by 0 bases and J by 7 bases, with 13 bases left in between. CDR3 region: CASSLGTLGPGYTF. CDR3 bases: TGCGCCAGCAGCTTGGGCACCCTAGGGCCTGGCTACACCTTC.

This clone was observed a single time. The J gene is TRBJ2-1, the V gene TRBV18; D is ambiguous. The CDR3 has 14 amino acids. Looked up from germline, CDR1 is KGHSH and CDR2 is LQKENI. V was trimmed by 2 bases and J by 7 bases, leaving 12 bases between them. The CDR3 here is CASSPTGSRNEQFF. The CDR3 DNA sequence: TGTGCCAGCTCACCAACCGGCAGCCGAAATGAGCAGTTCTTC.

The chain couples TRBV2 to TRBJ2-7, with 8 nucleotides matching TRBD2. J gave up 3 bases and V 7 bases, and 8 bases lay outside the gene matches. The germline CDR1 and CDR2 sequences are SNHLY and FYNNEI. The CDR3 is 14 residues long. CDR3 amino acids: CASIARSGSYEQYF. Written as DNA, the CDR3 is TGTGCCAGCATTGCTAGGAGCGGGAGCTACGAGCAGTACTTC.

The CDR3 bases are TGTGCCAGCAGCGTAAGTACAACTAGCACAGATACGCAGTATTTT. Amino acids: CASSVSTTSTDTQYF. The chain combines TRBV9 with TRBJ2-3; D gene ambiguous. Deletions cut 1 base from V and 0 bases from J, with 9 bases between. The CDR3 has 15 residues. Per germline, CDR1 SGDLS and CDR2 YYNGEE.

This chain links TRBV5-4 with TRBJ1-2, with 7 bases aligning to TRBD1. The V gene's germline CDR1 is SGHNT and CDR2 YYREEE (reference sequence). V trimming: 5 bases; J trimming: 3 bases; junction bases outside the gene matches: 4. The CDR3 runs 13 residues. The CDR3 nucleotides are TGTGCCAGCAGGCCGCAGGGGGACTATGGCTACACCTTC. Its protein product is CASRPQGDYGYTF.

The CDR3 reads CASSSTGQAYEQYF. In nucleotides, the CDR3 is TGTGCCAGCAGCTCCACAGGACAGGCCTACGAGCAGTACTTC. The chain couples TRBV7-9 to TRBJ2-7; 7 nucleotides align to TRBD1. The CDR3 has 14 amino acids. Germline V gene lookup returns CDR1 SEHNR and CDR2 FQNEAQ (reference sequence). The V gene end was trimmed by 4 bases and the J gene end by 2 bases; junction bases not matched to a gene: 5.